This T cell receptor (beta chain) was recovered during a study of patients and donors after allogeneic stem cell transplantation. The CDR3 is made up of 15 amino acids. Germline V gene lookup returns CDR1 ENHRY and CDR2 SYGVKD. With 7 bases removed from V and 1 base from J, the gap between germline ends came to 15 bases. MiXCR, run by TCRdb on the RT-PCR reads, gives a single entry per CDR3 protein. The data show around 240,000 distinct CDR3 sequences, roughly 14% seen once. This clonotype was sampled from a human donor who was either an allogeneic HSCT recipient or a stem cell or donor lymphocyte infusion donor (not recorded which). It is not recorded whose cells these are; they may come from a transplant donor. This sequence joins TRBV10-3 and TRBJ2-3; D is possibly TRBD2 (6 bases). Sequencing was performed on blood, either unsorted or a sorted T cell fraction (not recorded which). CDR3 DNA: TGTGCCATCACAGCTTTTAGCGGACGCACAGATACGCAGTATTTT. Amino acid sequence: CAITAFSGRTDTQYF.